Given below is one T cell receptor beta chain in context. Its specificity is unknown. The CDR3 extends over 18 amino acids. The germline V gene encodes CDR1 SGHDN and CDR2 FVKESK. V lost 4 bases, J lost 4 bases, and 7 bases stayed unmatched. Amplification yielded TCR beta CDR3 regions, with RNA transcripts as the source. A first-round RT-PCR of the TCR CDR3 used the HTBI primer set. MiXCR, run by TCRdb on the multiplex PCR reads, gives a single entry per CDR3 protein. The sample carries a few hundred thousand distinct CDR3 sequences, 20% to 25% recorded once. Diagnoses were established using clinical symptoms, serum thyroxine and TRAb, thyroid ultrasound and orbital computed tomography. This sample was included in a study of T cells in Graves' hyperthyroidism and ophthalmopathy. Points from the study as a whole: Most clonotypes expanded in the thyroid (above 0.001) were also present in blood. Stable hyperthyroidism was told apart from ophthalmopathy by a model built on 13 V-J features. It was a median approximately 6 months before onset that the model predicted ophthalmopathy.

This chain uses TRBV14 with TRBJ2-6; 13 bases map to TRBD2. This receptor was identified in a man aged 50-59 years with Graves' hyperthyroidism. Sequencing used blood. The CDR3 loop is CASSPRTSGRVGANVLTF. The DNA of the CDR3 is TGTGCCAGCAGCCCCCGGACTAGCGGGAGAGTCGGGGCCAACGTCCTGACTTTC.